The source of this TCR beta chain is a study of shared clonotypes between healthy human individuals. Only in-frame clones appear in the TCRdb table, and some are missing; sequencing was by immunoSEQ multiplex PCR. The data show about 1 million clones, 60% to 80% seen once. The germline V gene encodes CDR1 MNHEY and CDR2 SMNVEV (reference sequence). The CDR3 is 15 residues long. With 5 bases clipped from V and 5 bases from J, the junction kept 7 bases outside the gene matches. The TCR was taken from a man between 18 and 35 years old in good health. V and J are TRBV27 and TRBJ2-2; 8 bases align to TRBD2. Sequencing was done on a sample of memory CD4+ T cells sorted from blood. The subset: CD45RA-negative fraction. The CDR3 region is CASSPVAGITGELFF. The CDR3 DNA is TGTGCCAGCAGTCCCGTAGCGGGGATAACCGGGGAGCTGTTTTTT.